Below, one TCR beta chain is given with its context. This specimen comes from a study of blood T cell repertoires in COVID-19. Study summary: Samples came from the United States, Italy and Spain, spanning acute and convalescent COVID-19.

As handled by the study authors: Nucleated cell number was recorded as an estimate derived from reference gene primer amplification. The data were produced by immunoSEQ multiplex PCR, yet TCRdb's version contains in-frame clones alone and is incomplete. The V and J calls and the clone size are those of that table, but D and trimming were determined from the DNA. The table records more than 250,000 clones, approximately 88% of them present only once. Ages ranged from about 18 to 89 years, with residence in 24 US areas. Cohorts were assigned according to the clinical history that participants reported. The clonotype was recovered from a middle-aged woman with acute COVID-19. Sequencing was carried out using PBMCs or T cells enriched from blood (not recorded which).

CDR3 residues: CASSPNTDNEKLFF. In nucleotides, the CDR3 is TGTGCCAGCTCACCGAACACCGATAATGAAAAACTGTTTTTT. The chain has TRBV18 and TRBJ1-4, with D hard to call. V was shortened by 3 bases and J by 4 bases, with 9 bases between the two germline ends. Germline CDR1 reads KGHSH; CDR2 reads LQKENI. This CDR3 contains 14 residues.